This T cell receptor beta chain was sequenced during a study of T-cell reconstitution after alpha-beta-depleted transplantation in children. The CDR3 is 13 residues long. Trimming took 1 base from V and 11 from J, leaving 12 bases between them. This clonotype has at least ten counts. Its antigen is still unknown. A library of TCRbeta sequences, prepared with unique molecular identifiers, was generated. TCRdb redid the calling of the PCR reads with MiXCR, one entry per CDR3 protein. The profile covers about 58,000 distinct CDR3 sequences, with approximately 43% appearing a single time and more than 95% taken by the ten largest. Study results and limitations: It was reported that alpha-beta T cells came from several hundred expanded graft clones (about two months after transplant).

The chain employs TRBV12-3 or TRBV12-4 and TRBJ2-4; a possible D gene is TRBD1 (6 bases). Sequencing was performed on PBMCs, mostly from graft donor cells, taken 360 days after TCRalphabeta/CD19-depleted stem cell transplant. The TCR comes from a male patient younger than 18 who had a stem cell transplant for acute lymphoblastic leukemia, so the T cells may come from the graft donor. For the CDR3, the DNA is TGTGCCAGCAGTTTAGTTAACAGGGATCTTCAGTACTTC. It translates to CASSLVNRDLQYF.